This T cell receptor beta chain is from a study of post-analysis software for immune sequencing data. As for the study in general: There were relapsing-remitting, secondary progressive and progressive-relapsing multiple sclerosis among the disease courses included.

Whole-study findings and limits: There was significantly lower normalized Chao1 diversity in multiple sclerosis patients than in controls.

The CDR3 length is 13 residues. Note on this clonotype: Its antigen is not identified. A single base separates this from a much larger clone, so it may be a read error.

Libraries were made from TCR beta cDNA, and they carried unique molecular identifiers. T cells, about 0.95 to 10 million of them, yielded roughly 470,000 cDNA molecules. TCRdb re-analysed the PCR reads in MiXCR, keeping a single row per CDR3 protein. The sample lists around 150,000 distinct CDR3 sequences, about 36% occurring once. The sequence came from a girl aged 10-17 years with multiple sclerosis. The source was blood, collected after autologous hematopoietic stem cell transplantation. The chain joins TRBV12-3 or TRBV12-4 to TRBJ2-7; 10 bases match TRBD2. The DNA end is a closer match to TRBJ2-5, so the J assignment may be wrong. The CDR3 sequence: CACSLAGGGTQYF. CDR3 coding DNA: TGTGCCTGCAGTTTAGCGGGGGGTGGGACCCAGTACTTC.